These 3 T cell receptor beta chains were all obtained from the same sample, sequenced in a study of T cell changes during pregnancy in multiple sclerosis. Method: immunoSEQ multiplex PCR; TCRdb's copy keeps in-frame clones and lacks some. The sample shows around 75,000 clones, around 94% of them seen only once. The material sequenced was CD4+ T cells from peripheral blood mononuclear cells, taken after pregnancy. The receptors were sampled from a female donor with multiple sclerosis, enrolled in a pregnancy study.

CDR3 loop: CASSIRQGASEQYF. The CDR3 DNA follows: TGTGCCAGTAGTATAAGACAGGGGGCCAGCGAGCAGTACTTC. The chain joins TRBV19 to TRBJ2-7; 10 nucleotides line up with TRBD1. Germline CDR1 is LNHDA and CDR2 is SQIVND (reference sequence). There are 14 residues in the CDR3. Trimming cost V 2 bases and J 6 bases; bases outside gene matches: 4.

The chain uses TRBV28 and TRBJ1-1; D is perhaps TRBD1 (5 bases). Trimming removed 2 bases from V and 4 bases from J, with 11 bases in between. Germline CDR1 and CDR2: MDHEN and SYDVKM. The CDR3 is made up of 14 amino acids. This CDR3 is CASSLGRAGTEAFF. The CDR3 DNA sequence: TGTGCCAGCAGTTTAGGCAGGGCAGGCACTGAAGCTTTCTTT. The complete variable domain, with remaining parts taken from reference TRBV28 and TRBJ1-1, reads DVKVTQSSRYLVKRTGEKVFLECVQDMDHENMFWYRQDPGLGLRLIYFSYDVKMKEKGDIPEGYSVSREKKERFSLILESASTNQTSMYLCASSLGRAGTEAFFGQGTRLTVV.

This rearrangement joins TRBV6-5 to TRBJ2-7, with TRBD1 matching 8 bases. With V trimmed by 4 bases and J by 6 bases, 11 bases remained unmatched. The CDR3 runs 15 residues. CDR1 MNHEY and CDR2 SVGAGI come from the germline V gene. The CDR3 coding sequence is TGTGCCAGCAGTTCGCCCGGGACAGGTTTTATCGAGCAGTACTTC. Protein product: CASSSPGTGFIEQYF.